These 17 T cell receptor beta chains share one sample of origin, sequenced in a study of T cell repertoires in cytomegalovirus infection (dated by TCRdb to between 2018 and 2021). The run used an Illumina HiSeq 1500. Through fastp at Q25 and MiXCR, TCRdb rebuilt clones from the public reads, retaining in-frame beta chains. All rows with the same CDR3 protein become a single entry with the most common DNA and genes. This sample lists more than 400,000 distinct CDR3 sequences; less than 30% were detected once. In total, the top ten clones hold over 10% of the sample. The source material was PBMCs. These receptors were taken from a human donor in good health (CMV status not recorded). Some clones in this sample may be carry-over from other donors' samples.

This clonotype was seen only a few times. The chain uses TRBV7-2 and TRBJ1-2; D might be TRBD1 (5 bases). Germline loops: CDR1 SGHTA, CDR2 FQGNSA. CDR3 length equals 15 residues. Trimming stripped 1 base from V and 8 bases from J, with 17 bases between. DNA of the CDR3: TGTGCCAGCAGCTTAGACTTCTTGGGGTCAGGGGGCTACACCTTC. This translates into CASSLDFLGSGGYTF.

The table lists this clonotype with a few counts. The V gene is TRBV18, the J gene TRBJ2-3, with unresolved D. Trimming took off 2 bases at V and 0 bases at J, with 9 bases between the two ends. CDR1 and CDR2 from the germline V gene are KGHSH and LQKENI. The CDR3 is made up of 15 amino acids. The DNA of the CDR3 is TGTGCCAGCTCACCAGAAACCCGAAGCACAGATACGCAGTATTTT. It translates to CASSPETRSTDTQYF.

The chain carries TRBV29-1 and TRBJ2-7; D not certain. CDR1 is SQVTM and CDR2 is ANQGSEA in the germline V gene. The CDR3 has 11 amino acids. V was trimmed by 7 bases and J by 3 bases, leaving 10 bases between them. The CDR3 coding sequence is TGCAGCGGCCCGGGTTTCTACGAGCAGTACTTC. Translation gives CSGPGFYEQYF.

The gene calls are TRBV27 and TRBJ1-4; D remains unclear. The CDR3 is made up of 15 amino acids. Deletions cut 4 bases from V and 5 bases from J, with 14 bases between. Germline-derived CDR1 and CDR2 are MNHEY and SMNVEV (reference sequence). CDR3 nucleotide sequence: TGTGCCAGCAGTTCTGCCTCTAAGATCAATGAAAAACTGTTTTTT. Translated, it gives CASSSASKINEKLFF. The complete variable domain, with remaining parts taken from reference TRBV27 and TRBJ1-4, reads EAQVTQNPRYLITVTGKKLTVTCSQNMNHEYMSWYRQDPGLGLRQIYYSMNVEVTDKGDVPEGYKVSRKEKRNFPLILESPSPNQTSLYFCASSSASKINEKLFFGSGTQLSVL.

At least ten counts were recorded for this clonotype. This chain connects TRBV7-9 to TRBJ2-2; D not resolved. V lost 5 bases, J lost 3 bases, and 7 bases lay in between. Germline CDR1 is SEHNR and CDR2 is FQNEAQ (reference sequence). CDR3 length: 13 residues. The CDR3 is CASSRDYTGELFF. DNA of the CDR3: TGTGCCAGCAGCCGAGACTACACCGGGGAGCTGTTTTTT.

This clonotype was seen many times. The chain employs TRBV7-2 and TRBJ2-1, with a possible D match to TRBD2 (5 bases). This CDR3 contains 14 residues. The V end was cut by 5 bases, the J end by 12 bases, with 20 bases between. Germline loops: CDR1 SGHTA, CDR2 FQGNSA. CDR3 region: CASSVTTRFQGQFF. CDR3 coding DNA: TGTGCCAGCAGCGTGACAACTAGGTTCCAAGGGCAGTTCTTC.

This rearrangement joins TRBV2 to TRBJ1-5, with D perhaps matching TRBD1 (5 bases). Trimming pared 1 base from V and 5 bases from J, leaving 12 bases between. The CDR3 consists of 15 residues. Germline CDR1 and CDR2: SNHLY and FYNNEI. The CDR3 DNA reads as TGTGCCAGCAGTGAAGGGGCAGGGTGGGATCAGCCCCAGCATTTT. Protein: CASSEGAGWDQPQHF.

About this clonotype itself: One end of the junction does not line up with germline, which may come from a read error. This chain connects TRBV19 to TRBJ1-2, with D tentatively TRBD1 (5 bases). The CDR3 is 13 residues long. In germline, CDR1 is LNHDA, CDR2 SQIVND (reference sequence). The CDR3 nucleotides read TGTGCCAGTCGTATCCGGGGGGTCTATGGCTACACCTTC. It codes for CASRIRGVYGYTF.

In its sample, this clonotype was seen a few times. J is TRBJ2-3 and V is TRBV12-3 or TRBV12-4; TRBD2 might be the D (6 bases). This CDR3 region has 13 residues. V was cut by 5 bases and J by 3 bases, with 9 bases left in between. The DNA of the CDR3 is TGTGCCAGCAGTGGGAGGCTGACAGATACGCAGTATTTT. As protein: CASSGRLTDTQYF.

This clonotype was found many times. The chain couples TRBV7-9 to TRBJ1-1; possible D gene TRBD1, 5 bases. V shed 5 bases and J shed 4 bases, with 17 bases lying between them. Germline V lookup: CDR1 SEHNR, CDR2 FQNEAQ (reference sequence). This CDR3 comprises 15 residues. DNA of the CDR3: TGTGCCAGCAGCGAGCCAAAGGGGCGGGGCACTGAAGCTTTCTTT. Its protein is CASSEPKGRGTEAFF.

The rearrangement links TRBV12-3 or TRBV12-4 to TRBJ1-5; D gene uncertain. V was shortened by 7 bases and J by 2 bases, with 12 bases between the two germline ends. The CDR3 runs to 14 residues. CDR3 DNA: TGTGCCAGCACCCCTACGGGCGGCAATCAGCCCCAGCATTTT. It specifies CASTPTGGNQPQHF.

This clonotype was observed a handful of times. This chain uses TRBV10-3 with TRBJ2-3; perhaps TRBD2 as D (6 bases). V lost 6 bases to trimming and J lost 4 bases, with 11 bases between them. In germline, CDR1 is ENHRY, CDR2 SYGVKD. There are 13 residues in the CDR3. This CDR3 is CAISGSWADTQYF. The CDR3 DNA reads TGTGCCATCAGCGGGAGTTGGGCAGATACGCAGTATTTT.

The chain links TRBV6-5 to TRBJ1-2, with D hard to call. In germline, CDR1 is MNHEY, CDR2 SVGAGI. V lost 6 bases, J lost 4 bases, and 12 bases lay in between. The CDR3 extends over 13 amino acids. The CDR3 DNA reads TGTGCCAGCAGGAGAGGCAGAACCTATGGCTACACCTTC. It codes for CASRRGRTYGYTF.

J is TRBJ2-5 and V is TRBV15; TRBD1 matches at 7 bases. CDR1 and CDR2 from the germline V gene are LNHNV and YYDKDF (reference sequence). With 5 bases clipped from V and 2 bases from J, the junction kept 8 bases outside the gene matches. The CDR3 totals 15 residues. CDR3: CATSLSGTAQETQYF. The CDR3 DNA reads as TGTGCCACCAGCCTGTCAGGGACAGCGCAAGAGACCCAGTACTTC.

V and J are TRBV23-1 and TRBJ2-7, with D perhaps TRBD1 (5 bases). TRBV23-1 is an open reading frame, and its role is uncertain. This CDR3 has 16 residues. V lost 6 bases and J lost 0, with 18 bases in between. CDR3 sequence (DNA): TGCGCCAGCAGCACCCCAGGGCGGATGAGCTCCTACGAGCAGTACGTC. Its translation is CASSTPGRMSSYEQYV.

On this clonotype: A junction boundary mismatches the germline segment, possibly from a read error. The chain recombines TRBV7-7 with TRBJ2-1, with unresolved D. CDR3 length: 14 amino acids. Germline V gene lookup returns CDR1 SSHAT and CDR2 FNYEAQ (reference sequence). CDR3 sequence: CASSLSLVVNEQFF. In DNA, the CDR3 is TGTGCTAGCAGCTTATCCCTAGTAGTCAATGAGCAGTTCTTC.

This clonotype was recorded a few times. The V and J genes are TRBV2 and TRBJ2-1, with TRBD2 matching over 14 bases. V lost 6 bases and J lost 10; bases outside the gene matches: 5. The CDR3 has 14 residues. The germline V gene encodes CDR1 SNHLY and CDR2 FYNNEI. The chain's CDR3 is CASSMTSGRAEQFF. The CDR3 DNA reads TGTGCCAGCAGCATGACTAGCGGGAGGGCCGAGCAGTTCTTC.